These T cell receptor beta chains were read from a single sample in a study of OX40 agonist ivuxolimab in advanced cancers. Clones were sequenced by immunoSEQ multiplex PCR, and TCRdb holds only the in-frame ones, with some missing. Of about 28,000 clones listed, approximately 86% were seen once; the top ten hold 25% to 30%. The input for sequencing was CD4+ or CD8+ T cells sorted from blood, taken in a trial of the OX40 agonist ivuxolimab. Receptors originate from an adult with an advanced solid tumor such as melanoma, head and neck, liver or kidney cancer. Each CDR3 is given with its conserved first and last residue.

j_call v_call cdr3_aa
TRBJ1-2 TRBV6-1 CASSEEWTLSDYGYTF
TRBJ1-1 TRBV6-1 CARGNGETSNTEAFF
TRBJ1-2 TRBV21-1 CASSKSRETGYGYTF
TRBJ1-6 TRBV9 CASSPPGSSPLHF
TRBJ2-5 TRBV30 CAWSVGRGRLIQETQYF
TRBJ2-7 TRBV29-1 CSATTGGLEYF
TRBJ2-7 TRBV7-1 CASSLEQGYPYEQYF
TRBJ2-7 TRBV11-2 CASSPTVGRSGYEQYF
TRBJ2-1 TRBV19 CASNGGYNEQFF
TRBJ2-7 TRBV11-3 CASSPFDGYEQYF
TRBJ2-4 TRBV21-1 CASAWGREAKNIQYF
TRBJ1-2 TRBV9 CASSGRVEGYTF
TRBJ1-1 TRBV6-5 CASSYGGLNTEAFF
TRBJ1-4 TRBV5-1 CASSFGGMIEKLFF
TRBJ2-7 TRBV5-1 CASNQQGALDEQYF
TRBJ2-2 TRBV11-2 CASSLVGELFF
TRBJ1-4 TRBV19 CASTRTYGEKLFF
TRBJ1-1 TRBV7-6 CASSASPATGMNTEAFF
TRBJ2-7 TRBV7-9 CASSVSREWEQYF
TRBJ2-2 TRBV4-1 CASSQDGYLFF
TRBJ2-3 TRBV7-9 CASSLARGDRGILTDTQYF
TRBJ1-2 TRBV28 CASSLRSRDGYTF
TRBJ1-2 TRBV6-5 CASSYSKTGGGYTF
TRBJ2-1 TRBV5-1 CASSLIGGEQFF
TRBJ1-4 TRBV5-1 CASSSFGTGLSTDEKLFF
TRBJ2-5 TRBV5-4 CASSWDNTPETQYF
TRBJ2-1 TRBV7-2 CASSSPGTYQYNEQFF
TRBJ1-5 TRBV6-5 CASSYSDSSNQPQHF
TRBJ2-7 TRBV2 CASRPPTGGVVYEQYF
TRBJ2-7 TRBV5-1 CASSLMTGSSYEQYF
TRBJ2-1 TRBV19 CASSSYLAGDSYNEQFF
TRBJ2-5 TRBV4-1 CASSQDSSIRETQYF
TRBJ2-3 TRBV7-9 CASSAPGTVSDNTQYF
TRBJ2-5 TRBV27 CASSSGQGQETQYF
TRBJ2-1 TRBV13 CASSPPSGGPYNEQFF
TRBJ2-7 TRBV27 CASSLGGDLGEQYF
TRBJ1-6 TRBV5-4 CASSQYEGDKGSLHF
TRBJ1-1 TRBV15 CATSSHRGMNTEAFF
TRBJ2-2 TRBV15 CATNRGGRDTGELFF
TRBJ2-5 TRBV7-6 CASSPAANTGTGAKTQYF